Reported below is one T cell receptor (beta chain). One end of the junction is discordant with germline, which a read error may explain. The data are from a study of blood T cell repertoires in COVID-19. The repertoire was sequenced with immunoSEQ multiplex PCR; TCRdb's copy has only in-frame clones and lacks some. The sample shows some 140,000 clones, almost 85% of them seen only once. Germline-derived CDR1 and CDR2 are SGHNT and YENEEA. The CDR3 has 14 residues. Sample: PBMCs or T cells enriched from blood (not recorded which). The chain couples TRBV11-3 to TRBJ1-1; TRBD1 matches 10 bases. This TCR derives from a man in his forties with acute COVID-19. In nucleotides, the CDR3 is TGTGCCAGCAGCTTGGATTCCGGGACAGGGGCCCAGGTGTTT. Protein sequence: CASSLDSGTGAQVF.